The 25 T cell receptor beta chains reported below all come from one sample, sequenced in a study of blood T cell repertoires in COVID-19. Some clones are missing from TCRdb's copy, which holds only in-frame ones; the method was immunoSEQ multiplex PCR. The data contain some 170,000 clones, roughly 90% of them singletons. Sequences were obtained from PBMCs or T cells enriched from blood (not recorded which). The receptors shown here come from a human donor with acute COVID-19. The donor label of this sample is uncertain.

This clone occurred once. This chain uses TRBV2 with TRBJ1-5; no clear D. Germline-derived CDR1 and CDR2 are SNHLY and FYNNEI. V was trimmed by 6 bases and J by 2 bases, leaving 8 bases between them. The length of the CDR3 is 13 residues. CDR3 nucleotide sequence: TGTGCCAGCAGCCGGCAGGGCAATCAGCCCCAGCATTTT. It codes for CASSRQGNQPQHF. Based on the CDR3 plus reference TRBV2 and TRBJ1-5, the full variable domain is EPEVTQTPSHQVTQMGQEVILRCVPISNHLYFYWYRQILGQKVEFLVSFYNNEISEKSEIFDDQFSVERPDGSNFTLKIRSTKLEDSAMYFCASSRQGNQPQHFGDGTRLSIL.

The chain recombines TRBV7-2 with TRBJ2-7; D remains ambiguous. The CDR3 consists of 13 residues. The germline V gene has CDR1 SGHTA and CDR2 FQGNSA. Trimming pared 1 base from V and 3 bases from J, leaving 7 bases between. The CDR3 region is CASSLDSYYEQYF. The DNA for the CDR3 is TGTGCCAGCAGCTTAGACAGTTACTACGAGCAGTACTTC.

The genes are TRBV4-2 and TRBJ1-3, with TRBD1 matching over 7 bases. J gave up 3 bases and V 4 bases, and 9 bases lay outside the gene matches. The CDR3 has 16 amino acids. Germline V lookup: CDR1 LGHNA, CDR2 YNFKEQ. In nucleotides, the CDR3 is TGTGCCAGCAGCCGTCGACAGGGTATTTTTGGAAACACCATATATTTT. This translates into CASSRRQGIFGNTIYF.

J is TRBJ2-1 and V is TRBV24-1; 15 bases match TRBD2. Germline V lookup: CDR1 KGHDR, CDR2 SFDVKD. The CDR3 length is 17 residues. V shed 7 bases, J shed 8 bases, and the junction held 11 bases outside the gene matches. This CDR3 is CATRETPGLAGGDEQFF. The CDR3 bases are TGTGCCACCAGGGAGACACCGGGACTAGCGGGGGGCGATGAGCAGTTCTTC.

The chain has TRBV3-1 (or the pseudogene TRBV3-2) and TRBJ2-1, with TRBD1 matching 10 bases. CDR3 size: 16 residues. Germline assignment: CDR1 LGHDT and CDR2 YNNKEL (reference sequence). The V and J ends lost 5 bases and 9 bases, in that order; junction bases with no gene match: 13. CDR3 sequence: CASSLRGQGVGSEQFF. CDR3 nucleotides: TGTGCCAGCAGCTTGCGCGGACAGGGGGTCGGTAGTGAGCAGTTCTTC.

The genes are TRBV7-9 and TRBJ2-5, with TRBD2 matching 8 bases. CDR3 length equals 15 residues. The V and J ends lost 5 bases and 7 bases, in that order; junction bases with no gene match: 12. Per the germline V gene, CDR1 is SEHNR and CDR2 is FQNEAQ (reference sequence). CDR3 region: CASSPPGTSYGTQYF. In nucleotides, the CDR3 is TGTGCCAGCAGCCCGCCCGGGACTAGTTACGGGACCCAGTACTTC. Drawing the rest from reference TRBV7-9 and TRBJ2-5, the complete variable domain is DTGVSQNPRHKITKRGQNVTFRCDPISEHNRLYWYRQTLGQGPEFLTYFQNEAQLEKSRLLSDRFSAERPKGSFSTLEIQRTEQGDSAMYLCASSPPGTSYGTQYFGPGTRLLVL.

This clone has more than one count but fewer than ten. This chain links TRBV29-1 with TRBJ1-1; the match to TRBD1 covers 9 bases. The V gene end was trimmed by 6 bases and the J gene end by 11 bases; junction bases not matched to a gene: 10. The CDR3 totals 12 residues. Germline-derived CDR1 and CDR2 are SQVTM and ANQGSEA. CDR3 in amino acids: CSVAGTGKGAFF. As DNA, the CDR3 is TGCAGCGTGGCCGGGACAGGGAAGGGGGCTTTCTTT.

This chain connects TRBV11-3 to TRBJ2-5; 7 bases match TRBD2. Germline-derived CDR1 and CDR2 are SGHNT and YENEEA. The CDR3 runs 15 residues. Trimming cost V 2 bases and J 5 bases; bases outside gene matches: 8. The CDR3 sequence is CASSLYAGDGETQYF. For the CDR3, the DNA is TGTGCCAGCAGCTTATACGCGGGGGATGGGGAGACCCAGTACTTC.

The chain carries TRBV27 and TRBJ1-4, with D tentatively TRBD1 (5 bases). The CDR3 is made up of 14 amino acids. The germline V gene has CDR1 MNHEY and CDR2 SMNVEV (reference sequence). Trimming shortened V by 2 bases and J by 7 bases, and 11 bases separated the two germline ends. The chain's CDR3 is CASSLGGRGEKLFF. CDR3 DNA sequence: TGTGCCAGCAGTTTAGGTGGGAGGGGTGAAAAACTGTTTTTT. Full variable domain (remainder filled in from reference TRBV27 and TRBJ1-4): EAQVTQNPRYLITVTGKKLTVTCSQNMNHEYMSWYRQDPGLGLRQIYYSMNVEVTDKGDVPEGYKVSRKEKRNFPLILESPSPNQTSLYFCASSLGGRGEKLFFGSGTQLSVL.

The chain joins TRBV9 to TRBJ2-1, with 7 bases fitting TRBD1. CDR1 and CDR2 from the germline V gene are SGDLS and YYNGEE. Trimming cost V 4 bases and J 3 bases; bases outside gene matches: 4. The CDR3 consists of 14 residues. This chain's CDR3 is CASSLGDSYNEQFF. The CDR3 bases are TGTGCCAGCAGCCTGGGGGACAGCTACAATGAGCAGTTCTTC.

The chain carries TRBV5-4 and TRBJ2-1, with D tentatively TRBD2 (5 bases). Trimming stripped 2 bases from V and 8 bases from J, with 11 bases between. Per germline, CDR1 SGHNT and CDR2 YYREEE (reference sequence). The CDR3 is made up of 13 amino acids. CDR3 loop: CASSLSLRDEQFF. The CDR3 coding sequence is TGTGCCAGCAGCTTAAGCCTGCGGGATGAGCAGTTCTTC.

The V call is TRBV19, the J call TRBJ2-2; 10 bases map to TRBD2. CDR1 and CDR2 from the germline V gene are LNHDA and SQIVND (reference sequence). The CDR3 length is 15 residues. V shed 8 bases and J 6 bases; nucleotides not matched to a gene: 9. The CDR3: CASGFSGGAAGELFF. DNA of the CDR3: TGTGCCAGTGGTTTCAGCGGGGGGGCCGCCGGGGAGCTGTTTTTT.

The chain recombines TRBV12-3 or TRBV12-4 with TRBJ2-3; 7 bases match TRBD1. This CDR3 comprises 13 residues. V shed 6 bases and J 6 bases; nucleotides not matched to a gene: 6. Here the CDR3 reads CASSTTGADTQYF. The CDR3, as DNA: TGTGCCAGCAGCACAACAGGGGCGGATACGCAGTATTTT.

The chain employs TRBV20-1 and TRBJ2-1, with D unresolved. The V gene's germline CDR1 is DFQATT and CDR2 SNEGSKA (reference sequence). CDR3 length: 11 residues. The germline V and J ends were trimmed by 3 bases and 10 bases, with 10 bases remaining between them. CDR3 loop: CSARRGQEQFF. CDR3 nucleotide sequence: TGCAGTGCTAGGAGAGGCCAAGAGCAGTTCTTC.

This clone was recorded a few times. This chain uses TRBV29-1 with TRBJ1-5, with 9 bases lining up with TRBD1. The CDR3 runs to 13 residues. V was clipped by 4 bases and J by 6 bases; unmatched bases: 4. CDR1 and CDR2 (germline): SQVTM, ANQGSEA. For the CDR3, the DNA is TGCAGCGTTGGCCCGGACAGGGGTCAGCCCCAGCATTTT. Its translation: CSVGPDRGQPQHF. Variable domain in full (rest from reference TRBV29-1 and TRBJ1-5): SAVISQKPSRDICQRGTSLTIQCQVDSQVTMMFWYRQQPGQSLTLIATANQGSEATYESGFVIDKFPISRPNLTFSTLTVSNMSPEDSSIYLCSVGPDRGQPQHFGDGTRLSIL.

The chain employs TRBV6-5 and TRBJ1-3; perhaps TRBD1 as D (6 bases). Trimming took 6 bases from V and 4 from J, leaving 13 bases between them. CDR3 length equals 14 residues. Germline assignment: CDR1 MNHEY and CDR2 SVGAGI. This chain's CDR3 is CASSRTVGGNTIYF. CDR3 nucleotide sequence: TGTGCCAGCAGCCGGACAGTAGGCGGAAACACCATATATTTT.

The rearrangement joins TRBV5-1 to TRBJ2-3; D not certain. The V end was cut by 4 bases, the J end by 2 bases, with 14 bases between. In germline, CDR1 is SGHRS, CDR2 YFSETQ. The CDR3 has 15 residues. The CDR3 coding sequence is TGCGCCAGCAGCAGACCTACAGATAACACAGATACGCAGTATTTT. Its protein product is CASSRPTDNTDTQYF.

The V gene is TRBV6-2 or TRBV6-3, the J gene TRBJ2-7; D unclear. Between the trimmed V and J ends, which lost 2 bases and 0 bases, there was a span of 14 bases. The CDR3 runs to 16 residues. Per the germline V gene, CDR1 is MNHEY and CDR2 is SVGEGT. CDR3 coding DNA: TGTGCCAGCAGTTACCCGGTCGGCGGCCGCTCCTACGAGCAGTACTTC. Its translation is CASSYPVGGRSYEQYF.

CDR3 coding DNA: TGTGCCAGCAGCTCAGGACAGGGCGATAATTCACCCCTCCACTTT. This translates into CASSSGQGDNSPLHF. The V and J genes are TRBV11-2 and TRBJ1-6; TRBD1 agrees at 8 bases. Trimming removed 4 bases from V and 5 bases from J; junction bases left unmatched: 4. Per the germline V gene, CDR1 is SGHAT and CDR2 is FQNNGV. The CDR3 has 15 amino acids.

This sequence joins TRBV6-2 or TRBV6-3 and TRBJ2-7, with D unclear. This CDR3 has 11 amino acids. Trimming shortened V by 5 bases and J by 6 bases, and 8 bases separated the two germline ends. Germline V gene lookup returns CDR1 MNHEY and CDR2 SVGEGT. The CDR3 here is CASSHPGEQYF. The CDR3 nucleotides are TGTGCCAGCAGTCACCCAGGCGAGCAGTACTTC.

This clone came up once. The V gene is TRBV23-1, the J gene TRBJ1-2; D is unclear. TRBV23-1 is designated an ORF whose function remains uncertain. The V end lost 4 bases, the J end lost 2 bases, and 11 bases lay between the germline ends. The CDR3 sequence is 14 residues long. The CDR3 is CASSRTLTNYGYTF. DNA of the CDR3: TGCGCCAGCAGTCGGACTCTCACAAACTATGGCTACACCTTC.

The V call is TRBV27, the J call TRBJ1-5; D gene unclear. The germline V gene has CDR1 MNHEY and CDR2 SMNVEV (reference sequence). V was trimmed by 6 bases and J by 3 bases, leaving 12 bases between them. The CDR3 contains 14 residues. The CDR3 protein is CASRDGRDNQPQHF. The CDR3 nucleotides read TGTGCCAGCAGGGACGGACGGGACAATCAGCCCCAGCATTTT.

A single count supports this clone. In DNA, the CDR3 is TGTGCCAGCAGCCAGAGGGACAGCACCTACGAGCAGTACTTC. Protein: CASSQRDSTYEQYF. The rearrangement links TRBV9 to TRBJ2-7, with 7 bases lining up with TRBD1. V was pared by 4 bases and J by 2 bases, with 6 bases of the junction left unmatched. The CDR3 is 14 amino acids. Per germline, CDR1 SGDLS and CDR2 YYNGEE. The full variable domain, in which reference TRBV9 and TRBJ2-7 provide the parts outside the CDR3, is DSGVTQTPKHLITATGQRVTLRCSPRSGDLSVYWYQQSLDQGLQFLIQYYNGEERAKGNILERFSAQQFPDLHSELNLSSLELGDSALYFCASSQRDSTYEQYFGPGTRLTVT.

This clone was seen a single time. J is TRBJ1-4 and V is TRBV3-1 (or the pseudogene TRBV3-2); 9 nucleotides agree with TRBD1. This CDR3 has 15 residues. V gave up 6 bases and J gave up 7 bases; unmatched junction bases: 9. CDR1 is LGHDT, CDR2 YNNKEL, per germline (reference sequence). CDR3 DNA: TGTGCCAGCAGTCGCCGGGACAGGGAAGGTGAAAAACTGTTTTTT. It encodes CASSRRDREGEKLFF.

This clone came up once. The rearrangement uses TRBV6-5 and TRBJ2-3; 9 positions agree with TRBD1. Germline CDR1 reads MNHEY; CDR2 reads SVGAGI. The V and J ends lost 6 bases and 5 bases, in that order; junction bases with no gene match: 6. There are 14 residues in the CDR3. DNA of the CDR3: TGTGCCAGCAGGCCCACAGGGGGCAGAGATACGCAGTATTTT. Residues: CASRPTGGRDTQYF.